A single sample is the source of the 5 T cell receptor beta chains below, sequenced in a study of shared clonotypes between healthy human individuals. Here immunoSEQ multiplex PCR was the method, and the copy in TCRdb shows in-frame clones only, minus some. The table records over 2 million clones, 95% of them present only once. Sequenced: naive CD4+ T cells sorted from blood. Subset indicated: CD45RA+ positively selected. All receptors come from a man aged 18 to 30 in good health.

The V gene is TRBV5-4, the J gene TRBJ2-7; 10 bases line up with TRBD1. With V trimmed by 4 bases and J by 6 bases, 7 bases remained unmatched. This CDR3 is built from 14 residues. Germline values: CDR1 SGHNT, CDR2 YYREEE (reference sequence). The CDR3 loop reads CASSRGQGNLEQYF. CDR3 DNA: TGTGCCAGCAGCCGGGGACAGGGGAATCTCGAGCAGTACTTC.

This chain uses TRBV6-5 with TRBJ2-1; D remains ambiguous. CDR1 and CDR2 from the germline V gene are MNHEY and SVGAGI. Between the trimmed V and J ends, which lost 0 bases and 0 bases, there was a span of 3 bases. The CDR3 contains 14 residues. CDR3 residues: CASSYSRSYNEQFF. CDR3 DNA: TGTGCCAGCAGTTACTCGCGCTCCTACAATGAGCAGTTCTTC.

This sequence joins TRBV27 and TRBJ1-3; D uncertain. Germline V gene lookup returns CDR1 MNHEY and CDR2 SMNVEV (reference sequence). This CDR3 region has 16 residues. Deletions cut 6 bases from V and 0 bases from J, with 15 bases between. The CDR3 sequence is CASSLRTVSSGNTIYF. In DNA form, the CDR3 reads TGTGCCAGCAGCCTAAGGACGGTAAGCTCTGGAAACACCATATATTTT.

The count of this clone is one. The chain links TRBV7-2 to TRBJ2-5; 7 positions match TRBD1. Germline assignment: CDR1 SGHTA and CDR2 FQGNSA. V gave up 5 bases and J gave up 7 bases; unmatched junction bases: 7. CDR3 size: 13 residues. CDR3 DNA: TGTGCCAGCAGCCCCGGACAGGTCGGGACCCAGTACTTC. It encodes CASSPGQVGTQYF.

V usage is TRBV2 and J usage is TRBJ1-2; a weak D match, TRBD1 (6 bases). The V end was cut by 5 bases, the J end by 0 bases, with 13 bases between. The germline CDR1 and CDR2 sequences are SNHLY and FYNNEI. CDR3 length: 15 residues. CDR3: CASSFQGIANYGYTF. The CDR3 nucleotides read TGTGCCAGCAGTTTCCAGGGGATAGCTAACTATGGCTACACCTTC.